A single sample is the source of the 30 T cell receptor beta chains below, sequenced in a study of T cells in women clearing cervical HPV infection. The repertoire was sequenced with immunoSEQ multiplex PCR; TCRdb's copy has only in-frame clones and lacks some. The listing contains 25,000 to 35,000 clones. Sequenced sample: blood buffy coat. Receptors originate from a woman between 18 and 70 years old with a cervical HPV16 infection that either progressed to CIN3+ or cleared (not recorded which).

This CDR3 is CASSIDVLAGVYEQYF. Incomplete CDR3 DNA: TGTGCCAGTAGTATAGATGTCCTAGCGGGAGTCTACGAG. This chain connects TRBV19 to TRBJ2-7; TRBD2 aligns across 10 bases. The CDR3 end is not reached by the read, which stops 3 residues before it; the germline J gene fills it in. Trimming at V came to 0 bases and at J to 3 bases, leaving 5 bases not matched to a gene. This CDR3 comprises 16 residues. Germline V gene sequence: CDR1 LNHDA, CDR2 SQIVND (reference sequence). The full variable domain, its missing parts supplied by reference TRBV19 and TRBJ2-7, is DGGITQSPKYLFRKEGQNVTLSCEQNLNHDAMYWYRQDPGQGLRLIYYSQIVNDFQKGDIAEGYSVSREKKESFPLTVTSAQKNPTAFYLCASSIDVLAGVYEQYFGPGTRLTVT.

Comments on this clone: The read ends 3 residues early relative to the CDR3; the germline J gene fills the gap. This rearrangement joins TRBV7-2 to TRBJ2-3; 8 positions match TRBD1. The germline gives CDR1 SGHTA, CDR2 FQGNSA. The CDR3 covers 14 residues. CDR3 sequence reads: CASSPTGGKETQYF. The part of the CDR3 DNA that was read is TGTGCCAGCAGTCCAACAGGGGGTAAAGAGACG.

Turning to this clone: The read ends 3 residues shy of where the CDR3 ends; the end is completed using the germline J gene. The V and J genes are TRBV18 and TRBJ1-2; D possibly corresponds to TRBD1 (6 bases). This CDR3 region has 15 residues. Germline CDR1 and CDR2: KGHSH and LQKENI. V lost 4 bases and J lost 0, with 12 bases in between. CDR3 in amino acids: CASSHRDITNYGYTF. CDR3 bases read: TGTGCCAGCTCACACCGGGACATAACTAACTATGGC. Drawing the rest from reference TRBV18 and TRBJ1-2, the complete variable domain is NAGVMQNPRHLVRRRGQEARLRCSPMKGHSHVYWYRQLPEEGLKFMVYLQKENIIDESGMPKERFSAEFPKEGPSILRIQQVVRGDSAAYFCASSHRDITNYGYTFGSGTRLTVV.

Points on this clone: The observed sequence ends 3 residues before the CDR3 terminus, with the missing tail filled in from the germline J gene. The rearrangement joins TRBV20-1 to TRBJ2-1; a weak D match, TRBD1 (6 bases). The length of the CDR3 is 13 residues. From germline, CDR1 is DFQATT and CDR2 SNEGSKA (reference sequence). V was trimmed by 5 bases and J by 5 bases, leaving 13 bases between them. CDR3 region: CSADRTDDNEQFF. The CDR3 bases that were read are TGCAGTGCTGACAGGACAGATGACAATGAG.

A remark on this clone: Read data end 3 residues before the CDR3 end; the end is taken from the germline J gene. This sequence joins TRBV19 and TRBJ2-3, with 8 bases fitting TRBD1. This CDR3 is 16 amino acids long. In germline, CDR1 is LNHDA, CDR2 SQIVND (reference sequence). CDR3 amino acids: CASSIDRQGRDQPQYF. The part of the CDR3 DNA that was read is TGTGCCAGTAGTATAGATCGACAGGGGCGGGATCAGCCG.

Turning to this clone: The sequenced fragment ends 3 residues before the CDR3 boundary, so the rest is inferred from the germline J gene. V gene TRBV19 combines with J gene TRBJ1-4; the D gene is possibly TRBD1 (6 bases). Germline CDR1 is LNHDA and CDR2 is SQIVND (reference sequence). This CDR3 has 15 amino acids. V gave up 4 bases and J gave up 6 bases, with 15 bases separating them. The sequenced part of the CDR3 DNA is TGTGCCAGTAGTACCTGGACAGTTCGGGATGAAAAA. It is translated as CASSTWTVRDEK. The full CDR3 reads CASSTWTVRDEKLFF.

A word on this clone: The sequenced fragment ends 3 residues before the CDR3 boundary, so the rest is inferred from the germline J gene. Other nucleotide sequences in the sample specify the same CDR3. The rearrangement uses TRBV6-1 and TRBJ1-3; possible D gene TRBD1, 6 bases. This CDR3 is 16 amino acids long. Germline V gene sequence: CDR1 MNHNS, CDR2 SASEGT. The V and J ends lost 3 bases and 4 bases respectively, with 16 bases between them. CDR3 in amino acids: CASSEDSPRSGNTIYF. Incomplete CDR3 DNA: TGTGCCAGCAGTGAGGACAGTCCCCGGTCGGGAAACACC.

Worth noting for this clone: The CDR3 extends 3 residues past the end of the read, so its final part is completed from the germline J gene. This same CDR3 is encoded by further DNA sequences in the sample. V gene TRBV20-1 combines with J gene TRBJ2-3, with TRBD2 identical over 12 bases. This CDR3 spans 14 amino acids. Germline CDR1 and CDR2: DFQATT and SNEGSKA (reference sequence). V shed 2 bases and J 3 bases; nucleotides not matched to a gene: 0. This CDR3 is CSARLAGGTDTQYF. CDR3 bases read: TGCAGTGCTAGACTAGCGGGAGGGACAGATACG.

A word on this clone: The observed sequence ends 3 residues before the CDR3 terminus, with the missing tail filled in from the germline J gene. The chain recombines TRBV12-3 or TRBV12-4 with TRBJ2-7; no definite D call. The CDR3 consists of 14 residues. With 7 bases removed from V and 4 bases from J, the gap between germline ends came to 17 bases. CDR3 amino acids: CASTMATFGYEQYF. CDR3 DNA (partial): TGTGCCAGCACCATGGCCACTTTCGGGTACGAG.

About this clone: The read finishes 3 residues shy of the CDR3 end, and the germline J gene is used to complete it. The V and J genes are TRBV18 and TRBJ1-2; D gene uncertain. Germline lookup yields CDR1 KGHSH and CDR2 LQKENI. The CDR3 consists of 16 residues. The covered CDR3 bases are TGTGCCAGCTCACCGAGAAACCAGGTCCTAATGGTTGAC. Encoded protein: CASSPRNQVLMVD. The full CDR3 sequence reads CASSPRNQVLMVDYTF.

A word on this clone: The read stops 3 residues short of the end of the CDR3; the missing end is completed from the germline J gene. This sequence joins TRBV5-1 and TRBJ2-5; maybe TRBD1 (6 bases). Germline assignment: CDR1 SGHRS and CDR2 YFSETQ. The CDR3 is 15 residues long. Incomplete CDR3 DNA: TGCGCCAGCAGCTTGGTTGGTGGGGGCGGAGATACC. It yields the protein CASSLVGGGGDT. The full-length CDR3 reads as CASSLVGGGGDTQYF.

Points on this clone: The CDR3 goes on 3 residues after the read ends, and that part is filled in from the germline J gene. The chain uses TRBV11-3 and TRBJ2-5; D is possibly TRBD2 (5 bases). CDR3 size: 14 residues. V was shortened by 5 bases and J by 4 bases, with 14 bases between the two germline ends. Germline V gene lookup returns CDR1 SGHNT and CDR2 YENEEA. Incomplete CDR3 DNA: TGTGCCAGCAGCGCGCCTGGGAGCGGAGAGACC. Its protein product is CASSAPGSGET. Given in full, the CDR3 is CASSAPGSGETQYF.

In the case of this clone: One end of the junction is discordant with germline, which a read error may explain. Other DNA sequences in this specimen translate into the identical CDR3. CDR3 DNA (partial): TGTGCCAGCAGCTTAGCCGGGACAGACTATGGA. It encodes CASSLAGTDYG. The whole CDR3 protein is CASSLAGTDYGYTF. V is TRBV7-8 and J is TRBJ1-2; 7 bases are shared with TRBD1. The CDR3 end is not reached by the read, which stops 3 residues before it; the germline J gene fills it in. The CDR3 covers 14 residues. Germline values: CDR1 SGHVS, CDR2 FQNEAQ.

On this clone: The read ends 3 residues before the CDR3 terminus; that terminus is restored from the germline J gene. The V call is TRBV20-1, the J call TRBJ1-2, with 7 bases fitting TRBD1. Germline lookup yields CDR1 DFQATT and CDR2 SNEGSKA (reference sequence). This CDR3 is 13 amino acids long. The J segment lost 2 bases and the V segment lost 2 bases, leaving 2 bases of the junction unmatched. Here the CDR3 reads CSARSGQNYGYTF. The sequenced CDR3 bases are TGCAGTGCTAGATCGGGACAGAACTATGGC.

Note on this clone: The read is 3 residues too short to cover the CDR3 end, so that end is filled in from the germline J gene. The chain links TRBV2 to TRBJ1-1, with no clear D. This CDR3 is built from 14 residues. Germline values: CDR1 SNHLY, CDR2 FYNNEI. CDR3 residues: CASSERGDGLDAFF. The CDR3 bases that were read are TGTGCCAGCAGTGAAAGAGGCGATGGGCTTGAC.

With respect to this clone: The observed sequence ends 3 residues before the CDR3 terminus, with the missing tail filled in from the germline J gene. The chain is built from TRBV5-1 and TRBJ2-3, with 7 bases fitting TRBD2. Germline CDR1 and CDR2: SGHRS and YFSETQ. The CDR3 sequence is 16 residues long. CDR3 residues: CASRSPGLPFQETQYF. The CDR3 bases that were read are TGCGCCAGCAGATCCCCGGGACTACCTTTCCAAGAGACG.

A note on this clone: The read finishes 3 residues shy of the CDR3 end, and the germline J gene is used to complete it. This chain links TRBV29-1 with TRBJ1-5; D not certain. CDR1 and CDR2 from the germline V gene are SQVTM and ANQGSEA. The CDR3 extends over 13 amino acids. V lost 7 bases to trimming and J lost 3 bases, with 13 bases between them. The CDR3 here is CSAAPAVNQPQHF. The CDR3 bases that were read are TGCAGCGCCGCGCCCGCGGTCAATCAGCCC.

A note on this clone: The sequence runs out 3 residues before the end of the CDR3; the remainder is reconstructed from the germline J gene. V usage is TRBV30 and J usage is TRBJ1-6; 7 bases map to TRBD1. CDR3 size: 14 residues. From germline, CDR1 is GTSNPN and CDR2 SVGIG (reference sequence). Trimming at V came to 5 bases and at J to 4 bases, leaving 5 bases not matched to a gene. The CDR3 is CAWRGQAYNSPLHF. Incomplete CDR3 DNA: TGTGCCTGGCGTGGACAGGCGTATAATTCACCC.

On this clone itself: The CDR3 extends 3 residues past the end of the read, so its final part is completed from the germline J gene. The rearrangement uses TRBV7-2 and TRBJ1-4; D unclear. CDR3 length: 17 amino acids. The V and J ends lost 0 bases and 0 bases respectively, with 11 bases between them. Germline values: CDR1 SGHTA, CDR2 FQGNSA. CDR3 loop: CASSLAKRPSTNEKLFF. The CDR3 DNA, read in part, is TGTGCCAGCAGCTTAGCGAAGAGGCCCTCAACTAATGAAAAA.

The CDR3 sequence: CASSEGPTKGYGYTF. The sequenced part of the CDR3 DNA is TGTGCCAGCAGTGAGGGTCCAACGAAGGGCTATGGC. V is TRBV6-1 and J is TRBJ1-2; D unclear. The CDR3 end lies 3 residues beyond the end of the read and is filled in from the germline J gene. This CDR3 region has 15 residues. In germline, CDR1 is MNHNS, CDR2 SASEGT. Trimming left V 3 bases short and J 4 bases short, with 15 bases between.

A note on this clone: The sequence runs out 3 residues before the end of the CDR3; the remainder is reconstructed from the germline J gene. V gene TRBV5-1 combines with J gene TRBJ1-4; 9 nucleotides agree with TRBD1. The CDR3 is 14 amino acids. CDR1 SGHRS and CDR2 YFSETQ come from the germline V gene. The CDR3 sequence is CASSEGQGGSPLFF. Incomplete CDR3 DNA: TGCGCCAGCAGCGAGGGACAGGGTGGTTCACCA.

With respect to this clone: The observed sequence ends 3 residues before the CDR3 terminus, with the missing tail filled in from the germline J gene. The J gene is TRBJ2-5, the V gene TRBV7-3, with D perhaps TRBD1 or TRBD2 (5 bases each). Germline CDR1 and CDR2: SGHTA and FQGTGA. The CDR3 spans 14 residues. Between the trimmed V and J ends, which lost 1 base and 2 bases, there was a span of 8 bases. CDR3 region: CASSLRGDQETQYF. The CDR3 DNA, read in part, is TGTGCCAGCAGCTTAAGAGGGGATCAAGAGACC.

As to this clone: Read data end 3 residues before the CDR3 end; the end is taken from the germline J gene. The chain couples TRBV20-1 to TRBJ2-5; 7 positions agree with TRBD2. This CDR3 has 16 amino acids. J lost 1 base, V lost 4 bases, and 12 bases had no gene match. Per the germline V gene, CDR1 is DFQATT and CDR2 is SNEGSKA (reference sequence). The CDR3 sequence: CSATTGLAESQETQYF. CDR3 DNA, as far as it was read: TGCAGTGCTACTACTGGTCTAGCGGAGAGCCAAGAGACC.

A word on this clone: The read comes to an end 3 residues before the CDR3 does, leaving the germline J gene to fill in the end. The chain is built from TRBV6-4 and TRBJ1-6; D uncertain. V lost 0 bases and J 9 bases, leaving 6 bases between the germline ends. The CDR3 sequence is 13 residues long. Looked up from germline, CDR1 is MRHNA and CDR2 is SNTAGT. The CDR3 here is CASSDSNGSPLHF. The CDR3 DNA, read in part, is TGTGCCAGCAGTGACTCAAACGGTTCACCC.

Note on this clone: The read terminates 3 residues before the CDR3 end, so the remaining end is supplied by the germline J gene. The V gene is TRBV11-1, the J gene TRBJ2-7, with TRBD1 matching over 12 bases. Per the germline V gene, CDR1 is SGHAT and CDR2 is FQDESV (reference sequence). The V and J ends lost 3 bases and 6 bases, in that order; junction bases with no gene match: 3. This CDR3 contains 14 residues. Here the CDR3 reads CASSFRDRGLEQYF. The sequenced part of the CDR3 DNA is TGTGCCAGCAGCTTCCGGGACAGGGGGCTCGAG.

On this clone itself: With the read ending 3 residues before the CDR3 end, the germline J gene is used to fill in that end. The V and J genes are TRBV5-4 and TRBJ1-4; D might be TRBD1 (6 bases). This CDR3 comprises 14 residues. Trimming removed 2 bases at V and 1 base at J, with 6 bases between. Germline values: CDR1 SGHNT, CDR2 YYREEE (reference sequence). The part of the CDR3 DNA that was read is TGTGCCAGCAGCTTCAGGGGAACTAATGAAAAA. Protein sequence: CASSFRGTNEK. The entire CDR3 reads CASSFRGTNEKLFF.

The DNA read from the CDR3 is TGTGCCTGGAGTCTACAGGGTTTGTTTGATAGCAATCAGCCC. Translation: CAWSLQGLFDSNQP. The full CDR3 protein reads CAWSLQGLFDSNQPQHF. The chain is built from TRBV30 and TRBJ1-5; D possibly corresponds to TRBD1 (6 bases). The missing CDR3 end, 3 residues past where the read stops, is filled in from the germline J gene. The CDR3 consists of 17 residues. V gave up 2 bases and J gave up 0 bases, with 17 bases separating them. Germline CDR1 reads GTSNPN; CDR2 reads SVGIG (reference sequence).

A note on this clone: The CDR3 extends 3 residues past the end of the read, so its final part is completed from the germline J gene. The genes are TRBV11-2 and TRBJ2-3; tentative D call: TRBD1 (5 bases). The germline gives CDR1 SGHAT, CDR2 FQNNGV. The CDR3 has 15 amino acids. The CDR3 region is CASSLGSARVETQYF. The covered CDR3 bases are TGTGCCAGCAGCTTAGGGTCCGCCAGGGTGGAGACG.

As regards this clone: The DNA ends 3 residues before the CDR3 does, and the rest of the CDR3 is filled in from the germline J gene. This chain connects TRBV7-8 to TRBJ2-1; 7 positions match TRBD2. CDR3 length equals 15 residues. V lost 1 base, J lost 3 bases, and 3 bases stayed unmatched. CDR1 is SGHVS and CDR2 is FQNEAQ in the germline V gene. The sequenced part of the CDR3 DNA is TGTGCCAGCAGCTTAGTCCCGGGGGGCTACAATGAG. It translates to CASSLVPGGYNE. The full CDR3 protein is CASSLVPGGYNEQFF.

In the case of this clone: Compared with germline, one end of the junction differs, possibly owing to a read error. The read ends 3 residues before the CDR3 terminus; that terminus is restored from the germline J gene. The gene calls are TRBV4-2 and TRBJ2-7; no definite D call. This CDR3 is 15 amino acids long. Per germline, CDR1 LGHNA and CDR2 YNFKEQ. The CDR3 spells CASSQGPSRVYEQYF. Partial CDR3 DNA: TGCGCCAGCAGCCAAGGCCCCTCCCGGGTTTACGAG.